Listed here are 12 T cell receptor beta chains from one sample, sequenced in a study of blood T cell repertoires in COVID-19. Here immunoSEQ multiplex PCR was the method, and the copy in TCRdb shows in-frame clones only, minus some. This sample has 200,000 or so clones; roughly 86% occur once, and the top ten carry roughly 2.5%. The sequencing sample was made of peripheral blood. The receptors shown here come from a woman aged 55 to 70 with acute or convalescent COVID-19.

In DNA form, the CDR3 reads TGCGCCAGCAGCTTGGGGGGACAGGGAAACACCATATATTTT. Protein product: CASSLGGQGNTIYF. The chain has TRBV5-1 and TRBJ1-3; TRBD1 matches at 7 bases. Germline V CDR1 and CDR2: SGHRS, YFSETQ. The CDR3 consists of 14 residues. With V trimmed by 0 bases and J by 4 bases, 1 base remained unmatched.

This clone appeared a single time. The chain links TRBV7-8 to TRBJ1-1; D ambiguous. Germline V gives CDR1 SGHVS, CDR2 FQNEAQ. V lost 5 bases and J 3 bases, leaving 10 bases between the germline ends. The CDR3 loop spans 13 amino acids. CDR3 protein: CASSPPGDTEAFF. The DNA of the CDR3 is TGTGCCAGCAGCCCCCCGGGAGACACTGAAGCTTTCTTT. The full variable domain, with the rest looked up from reference TRBV7-8 and TRBJ1-1, is GAGVSQSPRYKVAKRGQDVALRCDPISGHVSLFWYQQALGQGPEFLTYFQNEAQLDKSGLPSDRFFAERPEGSVSTLKIQRTQQEDSAVYLCASSPPGDTEAFFGQGTRLTVV.

The chain carries TRBV4-2 and TRBJ2-7, with 10 bases aligning to TRBD1. The trim removed 4 bases at V and 3 bases at J, leaving 6 bases unmatched. The CDR3 runs to 15 residues. The germline V gene has CDR1 LGHNA and CDR2 YNFKEQ. CDR3 sequence: CASSPLGQGNYEQYF. The CDR3 region has the DNA TGTGCCAGCAGCCCATTGGGACAGGGGAACTACGAGCAGTACTTC.

The chain carries TRBV7-9 and TRBJ2-1; TRBD2 aligns across 10 bases. J lost 8 bases, V lost 1 base, and 8 bases had no gene match. Germline V gives CDR1 SEHNR, CDR2 FQNEAQ (reference sequence). The CDR3 totals 16 residues. The CDR3 nucleotides read TGTGCCAGCAGCTTAGAGTCCAGCGGGAGGGCCTATGAGCAGTTCTTC. This translates into CASSLESSGRAYEQFF.

The CDR3 here is CASSRQAGAGEQYF. CDR3 sequence (DNA): TGTGCCAGCTCACGGCAGGCAGGGGCGGGTGAGCAGTACTTC. This chain connects TRBV18 to TRBJ2-7; tentative D call: TRBD1 (6 bases). CDR1 KGHSH and CDR2 LQKENI come from the germline V gene. V was cut by 4 bases and J by 7 bases, with 17 bases left in between. The CDR3 consists of 14 residues.

The J gene is TRBJ2-1, the V gene TRBV16; 7 bases map to TRBD2. Trimming at V came to 5 bases and at J to 6 bases, leaving 7 bases not matched to a gene. This CDR3 spans 14 amino acids. Germline-derived CDR1 and CDR2 are KGHSY and FQNENV. The CDR3 is CASSRGLGSNEQFF. In DNA form, the CDR3 reads TGTGCCAGCAGCAGAGGACTAGGAAGCAATGAGCAGTTCTTC.

V is TRBV18 and J is TRBJ1-5; 8 nucleotides agree with TRBD1. There are 15 residues in the CDR3. Looked up from germline, CDR1 is KGHSH and CDR2 is LQKENI. V lost 6 bases, J lost 1 base, and 5 bases stayed unmatched. The CDR3 sequence is CASSRGTGSNQPQHF. The CDR3 region has the DNA TGTGCCAGCTCTCGTGGGACAGGCAGCAATCAGCCCCAGCATTTT.

The chain combines TRBV7-3 with TRBJ2-3, with TRBD2 matching over 9 bases. The CDR3 has 15 amino acids. Germline values: CDR1 SGHTA, CDR2 FQGTGA. With V trimmed by 3 bases and J by 7 bases, 8 bases remained unmatched. The CDR3 nucleotides are TGTGCCAGCAGCTTGGGCGGGGGGGCCCCGAATACGCAGTATTTT. This translates into CASSLGGGAPNTQYF.

The chain employs TRBV20-1 and TRBJ1-4; a weak D match, TRBD1 (6 bases). Germline V lookup: CDR1 DFQATT, CDR2 SNEGSKA (reference sequence). V lost 7 bases and J lost 8, with 11 bases in between. This CDR3 contains 11 residues. The CDR3 here is CSVDSGEKLFF. The DNA of the CDR3 is TGCAGTGTGGACAGTGGGGAAAAACTGTTTTTT.

The rearrangement links TRBV28 to TRBJ2-2, with 8 nucleotides matching TRBD1. Germline V gene lookup returns CDR1 MDHEN and CDR2 SYDVKM. V trimming: 7 bases; J trimming: 2 bases; junction bases outside the gene matches: 6. This CDR3 region has 15 residues. CDR3 in DNA: TGTGCCAGCACCTTACAGGGGGTAAACACCGGGGAGCTGTTTTTT. It translates to CASTLQGVNTGELFF. The variable domain in full, completed from reference TRBV28 and TRBJ2-2, reads DVKVTQSSRYLVKRTGEKVFLECVQDMDHENMFWYRQDPGLGLRLIYFSYDVKMKEKGDIPEGYSVSREKKERFSLILESASTNQTSMYLCASTLQGVNTGELFFGEGSRLTVL.

This chain uses TRBV4-1 with TRBJ1-6, with a weak D call TRBD1 (6 bases). Germline CDR1 MGHRA, CDR2 YSYEKL. V was clipped by 0 bases and J by 4 bases, with 7 bases between them. The CDR3 has 15 residues. CDR3 region: CASSQDGQYNSPLHF. In nucleotides, the CDR3 is TGCGCCAGCAGCCAAGATGGACAGTATAATTCACCCCTCCACTTT.

The count of this clone is one. This chain links TRBV6-5 with TRBJ1-6; no clear D. The CDR3 loop spans 15 amino acids. V was cut by 10 bases and J by 0 bases, with 13 bases left in between. Per germline, CDR1 MNHEY and CDR2 SVGAGI. In nucleotides, the CDR3 is TGTGCCACCCTCGAACGGGGCTCCTATAATTCACCCCTCCACTTT. This sequence encodes CATLERGSYNSPLHF.